A single sample is the source of the 7 T cell receptor beta chains below, sequenced in a study of vaccination effects on CD4 cells after COVID-19. These receptors are not linked to any known antigen. Some clones are missing from TCRdb's copy, which holds only in-frame ones; the method was immunoSEQ multiplex PCR. This table holds tens of thousands of clones, 75% to 85% found once. In the ViraFEST assay, antigen-specific CD4+ clonotypes were identified by expansion after peptide-pool stimulation. After roughly ten days in culture, the CD4+ T cells were isolated. SARS-CoV-2 infection was confirmed by PCR in the person between March and December 2020. Sample: CD4+ T cells from PBMCs cultured with HIV peptides, taken before COVID-19 vaccination. The sample's subset: HIV-1 Nef peptide pool negative control/reference culture. Receptors were obtained from a human donor who had a prior SARS-CoV-2 infection.

V gene TRBV3-1 (or the pseudogene TRBV3-2) combines with J gene TRBJ2-2; D gene unclear. In germline, CDR1 is LGHDT, CDR2 YNNKEL (reference sequence). The CDR3 covers 14 residues. The ends were cut back, 1 base at V and 8 bases at J, with 11 bases in the middle. The CDR3 sequence is CASSQAGPGGELFF. The DNA for the CDR3 is TGTGCCAGCAGCCAAGCGGGCCCTGGGGGGGAGCTGTTTTTT.

The chain employs TRBV7-8 and TRBJ1-2; D gene ambiguous. The germline gives CDR1 SGHVS, CDR2 FQNEAQ. V was pared by 3 bases and J by 2 bases, with 10 bases between. CDR3 length: 14 amino acids. The CDR3 DNA sequence: TGTGCCAGCAGCTTTACCGACGGAAACTATGGCTACACCTTC. Translating it yields CASSFTDGNYGYTF.

In its sample, this clone was seen once. The chain is built from TRBV18 and TRBJ1-1; perhaps TRBD1 as D (6 bases). The CDR3 runs to 15 residues. From germline, CDR1 is KGHSH and CDR2 LQKENI. The V end was cut by 3 bases, the J end by 3 bases, with 14 bases between. The CDR3: CASSPIQGSDTEAFF. CDR3 DNA: TGTGCCAGCTCACCGATACAGGGTAGTGACACTGAAGCTTTCTTT.

The chain is built from TRBV3-1 (or the pseudogene TRBV3-2) and TRBJ1-2; TRBD1 agrees at 8 bases. CDR3 length equals 15 residues. Germline CDR1 LGHDT, CDR2 YNNKEL (reference sequence). Trimming at V came to 4 bases and at J to 3 bases, leaving 7 bases not matched to a gene. The CDR3, as DNA: TGTGCCAGCAGCCGGACAGGGTCATTGGACTATGGCTACACCTTC. Its translation is CASSRTGSLDYGYTF.

V usage is TRBV7-2 and J usage is TRBJ2-2, with a weak D call TRBD2 (6 bases). In germline, CDR1 is SGHTA, CDR2 FQGNSA. The CDR3 has 16 amino acids. The V end lost 7 bases, the J end lost 0 bases, and 15 bases lay between the germline ends. In DNA form, the CDR3 reads TGTGCCAGCACCGCCGGGACTTACACGAACACCGGGGAGCTGTTTTTT. Translating gives CASTAGTYTNTGELFF. The whole variable domain, remainder taken from reference TRBV7-2 and TRBJ2-2, is GAGVSQSPSNKVTEKGKDVELRCDPISGHTALYWYRQSLGQGLEFLIYFQGNSAPDKSGLPSDRFSAERTGGSVSTLTIQRTQQEDSAVYLCASTAGTYTNTGELFFGEGSRLTVL.

This chain uses TRBV9 with TRBJ2-3, with a weak D call TRBD2 (6 bases). V was clipped by 0 bases and J by 5 bases, with 13 bases between them. CDR1 and CDR2 from the germline V gene are SGDLS and YYNGEE. This CDR3 is built from 15 residues. The CDR3 protein is CASSVGPREVDTQYF. The CDR3 DNA reads as TGTGCCAGCAGCGTAGGACCCAGGGAGGTAGATACGCAGTATTTT.

The CDR3 DNA sequence: TGCGCCAGCAGCTTCGGACTAGCGGGGGGTACCGGGGAGCTGTTTTTT. Translation gives CASSFGLAGGTGELFF. The chain recombines TRBV5-1 with TRBJ2-2, with TRBD2 matching 14 bases. Germline loops: CDR1 SGHRS, CDR2 YFSETQ. Trimming removed 2 bases from V and 5 bases from J; junction bases left unmatched: 2. CDR3 length: 16 residues. The variable domain in full, with the rest retrieved from reference TRBV5-1 and TRBJ2-2, is KAGVTQTPRYLIKTRGQQVTLSCSPISGHRSVSWYQQTPGQGLQFLFEYFSETQRNKGNFPGRFSGRQFSNSRSEMNVSTLELGDSALYLCASSFGLAGGTGELFFGEGSRLTVL.